This T cell receptor (beta chain) was captured by sequencing in a study of regulatory T cells in long-lasting Graves disease. iRepertoire HTBI primers and Arm-PCR of CDR3 regions built TCR beta libraries. Via MiXCR, TCRdb re-called the multiplex PCR reads, giving one row per CDR3 protein. Here the sample spans some 370,000 distinct CDR3 sequences, 12% being singletons. This clonotype was counted many times. Germline CDR1 reads MNHEY; CDR2 reads SVGEGT. The CDR3 is 15 residues long. Trimming left V 2 bases short and J 8 bases short, with 17 bases between. Regarding time point: newly diagnosed GD, antithyroid drugs for less than 3 months. After RNA was extracted from PBMCs, the TCR library was made from it. The same specimen was also included in a second study, on T cells in Graves' hyperthyroidism and ophthalmopathy. From that study: Most expanded thyroid clonotypes above 0.001 also appeared in blood.

This sequence joins TRBV6-2 or TRBV6-3 and TRBJ2-3, with D maybe TRBD1 (7 bases). Here the sequenced sample was peripheral blood mononuclear cells (PBMCs), taken at new diagnosis, from a patient treated with antithyroid drugs. This TCR derives from a woman aged 18-35 years with Graves disease. The CDR3 region has the DNA TGTGCCAGCAGTTACCTCGGGGGACAGTCCGGTACGCAGTATTTT. It codes for CASSYLGGQSGTQYF.